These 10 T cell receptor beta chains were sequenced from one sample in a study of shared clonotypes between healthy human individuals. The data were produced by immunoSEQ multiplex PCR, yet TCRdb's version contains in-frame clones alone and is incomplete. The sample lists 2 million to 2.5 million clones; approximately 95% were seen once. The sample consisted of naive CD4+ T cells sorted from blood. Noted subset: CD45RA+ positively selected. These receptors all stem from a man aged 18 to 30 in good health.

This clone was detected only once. The CDR3 DNA follows: TGTGCCAGCAACAACCAGGTAGAGGGCTACACCTTC. This codes for CASNNQVEGYTF. This chain links TRBV28 with TRBJ1-2; D gene unclear. The CDR3 runs 12 residues. V lost 7 bases and J lost 8, with 14 bases in between. Per the germline V gene, CDR1 is MDHEN and CDR2 is SYDVKM.

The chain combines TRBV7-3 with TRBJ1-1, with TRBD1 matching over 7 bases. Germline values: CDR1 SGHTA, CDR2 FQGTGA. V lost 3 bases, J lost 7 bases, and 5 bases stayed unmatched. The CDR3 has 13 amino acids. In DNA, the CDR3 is TGTGCCAGCAGCTTGACAGGGTCAGGTGAAGCTTTCTTT. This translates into CASSLTGSGEAFF.

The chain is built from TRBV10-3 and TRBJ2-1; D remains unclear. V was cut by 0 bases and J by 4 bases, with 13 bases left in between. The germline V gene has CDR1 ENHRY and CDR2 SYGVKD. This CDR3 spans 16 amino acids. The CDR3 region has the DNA TGTGCCATCAGTGAGTCTTCCAGCAGATTGTACAATGAGCAGTTCTTC. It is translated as CAISESSSRLYNEQFF.

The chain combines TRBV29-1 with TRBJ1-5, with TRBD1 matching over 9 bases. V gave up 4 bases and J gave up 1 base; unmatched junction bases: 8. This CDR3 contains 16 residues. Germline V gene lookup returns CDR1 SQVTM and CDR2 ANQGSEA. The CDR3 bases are TGCAGCGTTGTACCCGGGACAGGGATCAGCAATCAGCCCCAGCATTTT. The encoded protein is CSVVPGTGISNQPQHF.

The CDR3 region is CSAQRTETQYF. The CDR3, as DNA: TGCAGTGCTCAACGCACGGAGACCCAGTACTTC. V and J are TRBV20-1 and TRBJ2-5; unclear D gene. The CDR3 has 11 residues. Per the germline V gene, CDR1 is DFQATT and CDR2 is SNEGSKA (reference sequence). With 5 bases removed from V and 5 bases from J, the gap between germline ends came to 9 bases.

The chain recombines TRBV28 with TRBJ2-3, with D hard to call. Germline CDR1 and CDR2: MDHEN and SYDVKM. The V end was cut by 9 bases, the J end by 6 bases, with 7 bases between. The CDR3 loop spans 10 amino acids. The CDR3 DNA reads TGTGCCAGAGAGGCGGATACGCAGTATTTT. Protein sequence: CAREADTQYF.

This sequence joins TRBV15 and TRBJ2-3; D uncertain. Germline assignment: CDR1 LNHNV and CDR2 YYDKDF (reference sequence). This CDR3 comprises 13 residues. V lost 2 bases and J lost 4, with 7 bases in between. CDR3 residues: CATSRRLSDTQYF. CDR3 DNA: TGTGCCACCAGCAGAAGACTCTCAGATACGCAGTATTTT.

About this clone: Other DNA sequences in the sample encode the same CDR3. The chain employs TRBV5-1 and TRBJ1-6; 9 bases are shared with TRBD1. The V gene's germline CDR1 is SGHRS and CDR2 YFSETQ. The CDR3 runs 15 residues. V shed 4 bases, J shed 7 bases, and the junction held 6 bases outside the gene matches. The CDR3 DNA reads TGCGCCAGCAGCCCTTCGGGACAGGGCAATTCACCCCTCCACTTT. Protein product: CASSPSGQGNSPLHF. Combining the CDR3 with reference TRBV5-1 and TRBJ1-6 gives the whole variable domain KAGVTQTPRYLIKTRGQQVTLSCSPISGHRSVSWYQQTPGQGLQFLFEYFSETQRNKGNFPGRFSGRQFSNSRSEMNVSTLELGDSALYLCASSPSGQGNSPLHFGNGTRLTVT.

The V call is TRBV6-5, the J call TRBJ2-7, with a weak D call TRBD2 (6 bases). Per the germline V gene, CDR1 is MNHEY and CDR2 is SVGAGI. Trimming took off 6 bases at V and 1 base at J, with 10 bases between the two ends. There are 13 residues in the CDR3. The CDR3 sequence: CASSRAGSYEQYF. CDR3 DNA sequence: TGTGCCAGCAGCCGGGCGGGGTCCTACGAGCAGTACTTC.

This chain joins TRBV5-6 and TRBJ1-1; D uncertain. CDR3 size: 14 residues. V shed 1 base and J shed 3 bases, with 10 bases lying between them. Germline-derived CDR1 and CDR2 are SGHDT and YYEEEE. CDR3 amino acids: CASSLQGIYTEAFF. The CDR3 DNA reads TGTGCCAGCAGCTTGCAAGGGATATACACTGAAGCTTTCTTT. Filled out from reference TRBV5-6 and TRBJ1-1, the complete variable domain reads DAGVTQSPTHLIKTRGQQVTLRCSPKSGHDTVSWYQQALGQGPQFIFQYYEEEERQRGNFPDRFSGHQFPNYSSELNVNALLLGDSALYLCASSLQGIYTEAFFGQGTRLTVV.